A single sample is the source of the 10 T cell receptor beta chains below, sequenced in a study of cytomegalovirus exposure and HLA in healthy donors. PCR primers comprised 60 Vbeta and 13 Jbeta primers. TCRdb's copy holds only in-frame clones and misses some; the assay was immunoSEQ multiplex PCR. This table holds more than 80,000 clones, 71% found once. The sample was PBMCs. All receptors derive from a female donor in good health and CMV-seronegative.

V is TRBV7-3 and J is TRBJ2-2, with a possible D match to TRBD2 (5 bases). The CDR3 is 14 amino acids. Germline V gene data show CDR1 as SGHTA and CDR2 as FQGTGA. V was trimmed by 4 bases and J by 1 base, leaving 7 bases between them. CDR3 in DNA: TGTGCCAGCAGCTCTGAGGGGAACACCGGGGAGCTGTTTTTT. It specifies CASSSEGNTGELFF. The full variable domain, its missing parts supplied by reference TRBV7-3 and TRBJ2-2, is GAGVSQTPSNKVTEKGKYVELRCDPISGHTALYWYRQSLGQGPEFLIYFQGTGAADDSGLPNDRFFAVRPEGSVSTLKIQRTERGDSAVYLCASSSEGNTGELFFGEGSRLTVL.

In DNA form, the CDR3 reads TGTGCCAGCGCCGTACAATATGAGCAGTTCTTC. Protein product: CASAVQYEQFF. This chain joins TRBV6-6 and TRBJ2-1; D is uncertain. Germline V lookup: CDR1 MNHNY, CDR2 SVGAGI (reference sequence). The CDR3 spans 11 residues. V was pared by 8 bases and J by 8 bases, with 10 bases between.

This clone was seen a few times. The V gene is TRBV10-3, the J gene TRBJ2-2; tentatively, D is TRBD2 (5 bases). The CDR3 has 15 residues. Trimming pared 0 bases from V and 6 bases from J, leaving 11 bases between. Germline V CDR1 and CDR2: ENHRY, SYGVKD. DNA for the CDR3: TGTGCCATCAGTGAGTCGAGGGTTTTCTCCGGGGAGCTGTTTTTT. It encodes CAISESRVFSGELFF.

The J gene is TRBJ2-1, the V gene TRBV5-1; D possibly corresponds to TRBD1 (6 bases). The CDR3 has 15 residues. Trimming stripped 2 bases from V and 6 bases from J, with 15 bases between. Per germline, CDR1 SGHRS and CDR2 YFSETQ. CDR3 loop: CASSFTGTSSNEQFF. In nucleotides, the CDR3 is TGCGCCAGCAGCTTTACCGGGACATCGTCCAATGAGCAGTTCTTC.

This clone was counted a few times. The gene calls are TRBV7-8 and TRBJ2-3, with 9 nucleotides matching TRBD2. The V segment lost 0 bases and the J segment 1 base; nucleotides outside the gene matches: 17. CDR1 is SGHVS, CDR2 FQNEAQ, per germline. The CDR3 covers 21 residues. The CDR3: CASSLASFSGRRVRGTDTQYF. DNA of the CDR3: TGTGCCAGCAGCTTAGCTTCTTTTAGCGGGAGAAGGGTACGGGGCACAGATACGCAGTATTTT.

A word on this clone: This sample also contains other DNA sequences that code for the same CDR3. The chain uses TRBV27 and TRBJ1-5; D ambiguous. Trimming shortened V by 2 bases and J by 1 base, and 3 bases separated the two germline ends. This CDR3 is built from 13 residues. Germline-derived CDR1 and CDR2 are MNHEY and SMNVEV (reference sequence). In DNA, the CDR3 is TGTGCCAGCAGTTTAAGCAGCAATCAGCCCCAGCATTTT. Translation gives CASSLSSNQPQHF.

The chain uses TRBV29-1 and TRBJ2-2, with D perhaps matching TRBD2 (6 bases). The CDR3 runs to 12 residues. Looked up from germline, CDR1 is SQVTM and CDR2 is ANQGSEA. The V end lost 1 base, the J end lost 6 bases, and 6 bases lay between the germline ends. CDR3: CSVEGGAGELFF. The CDR3 nucleotides are TGCAGCGTTGAAGGGGGGGCCGGGGAGCTGTTTTTT.

This clone was counted ten times or more. The rearrangement uses TRBV4-1 and TRBJ1-2; possible D gene TRBD1, 5 bases. CDR1 and CDR2 (germline): MGHRA, YSYEKL. There are 16 residues in the CDR3. Trimming removed 3 bases from V and 7 bases from J, with 21 bases in between. CDR3 in amino acids: CASSHGRTSNDGGYTF. DNA of the CDR3: TGCGCCAGCAGCCATGGGCGGACATCAAACGACGGTGGCTACACCTTC.

The chain employs TRBV7-9 and TRBJ1-4; 7 bases map to TRBD1. Germline lookup yields CDR1 SEHNR and CDR2 FQNEAQ (reference sequence). The ends lost 3 bases at V and 7 bases at J; junction bases unmatched: 8. This CDR3 region has 15 residues. The CDR3 loop is CASSFQQGWGEKLFF. The CDR3 DNA reads TGTGCCAGCAGCTTCCAACAGGGGTGGGGTGAAAAACTGTTTTTT.

The chain joins TRBV19 to TRBJ2-3, with D perhaps matching TRBD2 (5 bases). The CDR3 length is 11 residues. V was clipped by 5 bases and J by 10 bases, with 10 bases between them. Germline V gene sequence: CDR1 LNHDA, CDR2 SQIVND (reference sequence). DNA for the CDR3: TGTGCCAGTAGTGTCGCGGAGGCGCAGTATTTT. Its protein product is CASSVAEAQYF.